A selection of T cell receptor beta chains follows, all from one sample in a study of blood T cell repertoires in COVID-19. Assay: immunoSEQ multiplex PCR; the TCRdb copy retains only in-frame clones and omits some. The table lists approximately 400,000 clones, 88% of them singletons, with about 1.2% in the top ten. Specimen: PBMCs or T cells enriched from blood (not recorded which). The receptors here all came from a woman under 30 who had recovered from COVID-19. The CDR3 runs from the conserved cysteine through the conserved F or W. D genes are given only for firm matches. Expanded clones get a size class; other rows say once, few or many, or leave the size out.

>-|few|TRBV5-4|TRBJ1-6|13
CASTPSSGSPLHF
TGTGCCAGCACCCCTTCAAGCGGTTCACCCCTCCACTTT
>TRBD2|-|TRBV13|TRBJ2-7|14
CASSSAGGLNEQYF
TGTGCCAGCAGCTCAGCGGGGGGTCTGAACGAGCAGTACTTC
>-|-|TRBV7-6|TRBJ2-5|17
CASSVSTATGNQETQYF
TGTGCCAGCAGCGTCTCGACCGCCACAGGGAATCAAGAGACCCAGTACTTC
>TRBD1|-|TRBV3-1/TRBV3-2|TRBJ1-1|15
CASSRGQGKNTEAFF
TGTGCCAGCAGCCGGGGACAGGGTAAGAACACTGAAGCTTTCTTT
>-|-|TRBV5-5|TRBJ1-5|15
CASSPFKGNNQPQHF
TGTGCCAGCAGCCCTTTTAAGGGGAACAATCAGCCCCAGCATTTT
>TRBD2|-|TRBV11-2|TRBJ2-7|13
CASRGLATYEQYF
TGTGCCAGCAGGGGACTAGCGACCTACGAGCAGTACTTC
>-|-|TRBV10-1|TRBJ2-6|17
CASSAGTHLSGANVLTF
TGCGCCAGCAGTGCCGGGACTCACCTCTCTGGGGCCAACGTCCTGACTTTC
>TRBD1|once|TRBV28|TRBJ1-1|14
CASSRTGEDTEAFF
TGTGCCAGCAGTAGGACAGGGGAGGACACTGAAGCTTTCTTT
>-|once|TRBV6-4|TRBJ2-2|13
CASSAQGSGELFF
TGTGCCAGCAGTGCGCAGGGCTCCGGGGAGCTGTTTTTT
>-|-|TRBV12-3/TRBV12-4|TRBJ1-2|13
CASSLGQNYGYTF
TGTGCCAGCAGTTTAGGCCAGAACTATGGCTACACCTTC
>TRBD1|-|TRBV19|TRBJ1-2|11
CAIRQGFGYTF
TGTGCCATACGACAGGGATTCGGCTACACCTTC
>TRBD2|-|TRBV7-8|TRBJ2-7|17
CASSLAPTSGGTYEQYF
TGTGCCAGCAGCTTAGCTCCGACTAGCGGGGGCACATACGAGCAGTACTTC
>TRBD2|-|TRBV7-2|TRBJ2-3|18
CASSLVPLAGGPSDTQYF
TGTGCCAGCAGCTTAGTCCCACTAGCGGGGGGGCCTAGTGATACGCAGTATTTT
>-|-|TRBV7-9|TRBJ2-7|17
CASSHIHPSDSSYEQYF
TGTGCCAGCAGCCACATTCACCCCTCGGACAGTTCCTACGAGCAGTACTTC
>TRBD1|-|TRBV10-3|TRBJ2-7|14
CAISEPGQGYEQYF
TGTGCCATCAGTGAGCCGGGACAGGGCTATGAGCAGTACTTC
>TRBD1|-|TRBV7-2|TRBJ1-6|16
CASSLEGQGVDSPLHF
TGTGCCAGCAGCCTGGAGGGACAGGGAGTTGATTCACCCCTCCACTTT
>-|-|TRBV29-1|TRBJ2-3|14
CSVDWGQGGDTQYF
TGCAGCGTCGATTGGGGCCAGGGAGGAGATACGCAGTATTTT
>-|-|TRBV6-5|TRBJ2-3|15
CASSYAAGSTDTQYF
TGTGCCAGCAGTTACGCGGCCGGGTCCACAGATACGCAGTATTTT
>-|once|TRBV7-2|TRBJ2-2|17
CASSLEIWDINTGELFF
TGTGCCAGCAGCTTGGAAATTTGGGACATTAACACCGGGGAGCTGTTTTTT
>-|-|TRBV11-1|TRBJ1-1|14
CASSLRETYTEAFF
TGTGCCAGCAGCTTAAGGGAGACATACACTGAAGCTTTCTTT
>-|-|TRBV6-1|TRBJ2-2|15
CASSENQMLPGELFF
TGTGCCAGCAGTGAAAACCAGATGCTCCCGGGGGAGCTGTTTTTT
>TRBD1|-|TRBV14|TRBJ2-7|14
CASSRGTGRYEQYF
TGTGCCAGCAGCCGGGGGACAGGGCGATACGAGCAGTACTTC
>-|-|TRBV5-1|TRBJ2-3|15
CASSLAGAQLDTQYF
TGCGCCAGCAGCTTGGCAGGGGCCCAATTGGATACGCAGTATTTT
>-|once|TRBV11-3|TRBJ1-1|12
CASSLRDTEAFF
TGTGCCAGCAGCCTTCGAGACACTGAAGCTTTCTTT
>TRBD2|-|TRBV7-6|TRBJ2-1|17
CASSLYRRGGSYNEQFF
TGTGCCAGCAGCTTATATCGGCGGGGGGGTTCCTACAATGAGCAGTTCTTC
>TRBD1|-|TRBV6-2/TRBV6-3|TRBJ1-6|15
CASSYPGQGGSPLHF
TGTGCCAGCAGTTACCCAGGACAGGGTGGTTCACCCCTCCACTTT
>-|-|TRBV28|TRBJ1-2|14
CASRAQQGGDGYTF
TGTGCCAGCAGGGCCCAACAAGGGGGGGATGGCTACACCTTC
>-|-|TRBV27|TRBJ2-7|15
CASSSPGVSSYEQYF
TGTGCCAGCAGTTCTCCGGGGGTCAGCTCCTACGAGCAGTACTTC
>TRBD2|-|TRBV6-5|TRBJ2-2|16
CASSYRLAGGTGELFF
TGTGCCAGCAGTTACCGACTAGCGGGGGGGACCGGGGAGCTGTTTTTT
>TRBD2|-|TRBV5-4|TRBJ2-5|14
CASTSATSRETQYF
TGTGCCAGCACTTCCGCGACTAGCCGGGAGACCCAGTACTTC
>-|-|TRBV4-1|TRBJ1-2|15
CASSQGPNPNYGYTF
TGCGCCAGCAGCCAAGGTCCTAACCCTAACTATGGCTACACCTTC
>-|-|TRBV4-2|TRBJ1-1|13
CASSQENSYEAFF
TGTGCCAGCAGCCAAGAAAACTCGTATGAAGCTTTCTTT
>-|-|TRBV5-1|TRBJ1-1|13
CASSIQEATEAFF
TGCGCCAGCAGCATACAAGAGGCCACTGAAGCTTTCTTT
>TRBD1|-|TRBV29-1|TRBJ1-4|14
CSVVSWQGDEKLFF
TGCAGCGTTGTTTCTTGGCAGGGGGATGAAAAACTGTTTTTT
>TRBD1|-|TRBV27|TRBJ1-3|16
CASSPKGQSSGNTIYF
TGTGCCAGCAGTCCCAAGGGACAGAGCTCTGGAAACACCATATATTTT
>TRBD1|-|TRBV11-2|TRBJ1-2|14
CASSFGQGDYGYTF
TGTGCCAGCAGCTTTGGACAGGGGGACTATGGCTACACCTTC
>-|-|TRBV24-1|TRBJ1-1|12
CATSDGGTEAFF
TGTGCCACCAGTGACGGGGGCACTGAAGCTTTCTTT
>-|-|TRBV15|TRBJ1-6|17
CATSRDRPWADHSPLHF
TGTGCCACCAGCAGAGACCGACCATGGGCTGACCATTCACCCCTCCACTTT
>TRBD1|-|TRBV15|TRBJ1-1|14
CATSRTGTESEAFF
TGTGCCACCAGCCGCACCGGGACAGAGTCTGAAGCTTTCTTT
>-|few|TRBV12-5|TRBJ1-3|16
CASGPRGGYSGNTIYF
TGTGCTAGTGGTCCCCGGGGGGGTTACTCTGGAAACACCATATATTTT
>-|-|TRBV29-1|TRBJ1-2|14
CSVRGQGREDGYTF
TGCAGCGTTCGTGGGCAGGGCCGAGAGGATGGCTACACCTTC
>-|-|TRBV28|TRBJ2-1|12
CASSLKGGEQFF
TGTGCCAGCAGTTTAAAGGGAGGCGAGCAGTTCTTC
>TRBD1|-|TRBV27|TRBJ2-7|15
CASSLFGDRSTEQYF
TGTGCCAGCAGTTTATTCGGGGACAGGTCCACCGAGCAGTACTTC
>TRBD1|-|TRBV5-8|TRBJ1-2|15
CASSPWTGGDYGYTF
TGTGCCAGCAGCCCATGGACAGGGGGCGACTATGGCTACACCTTC